This passage covers 4 T cell receptor beta chains from one sample sequenced in a study of blood T cell repertoires in COVID-19. Data came from immunoSEQ multiplex PCR; TCRdb stores just in-frame clones and leaves some out. This table holds roughly 77,000 clones, 88% found once. The sample comprised peripheral blood. The receptors here all came from a human donor in a cohort sampled during active COVID-19.

The chain links TRBV5-1 to TRBJ2-1; a weak D match, TRBD2 (5 bases). The V and J ends lost 0 bases and 6 bases respectively, with 16 bases between them. The CDR3 runs to 16 residues. Germline CDR1 and CDR2: SGHRS and YFSETQ. CDR3 sequence reads: CASSLGGSVPSNEQFF. Here the CDR3 DNA reads TGCGCCAGCAGCTTGGGAGGGAGTGTCCCCTCCAATGAGCAGTTCTTC.

Relative to its sample, this clone is medium-sized. This rearrangement joins TRBV27 to TRBJ2-7; the match to TRBD1 covers 7 bases. The CDR3 has 13 amino acids. J lost 4 bases, V lost 2 bases, and 2 bases had no gene match. Germline CDR1 and CDR2: MNHEY and SMNVEV (reference sequence). The CDR3 DNA is TGTGCCAGCAGTTTAAAACAGGGGTACGAGCAGTACTTC. This encodes CASSLKQGYEQYF.

V usage is TRBV10-3 and J usage is TRBJ2-7; D gene ambiguous. Germline CDR1 is ENHRY and CDR2 is SYGVKD. The CDR3 consists of 13 residues. The V and J ends lost 0 bases and 3 bases respectively, with 6 bases between them. In nucleotides, the CDR3 is TGTGCCATCAGTGAGTCAACTGGCTACGAGCAGTACTTC. It translates to CAISESTGYEQYF.

The rearrangement uses TRBV11-3 and TRBJ2-3, with a weak D call TRBD1 (6 bases). The CDR3 extends over 14 amino acids. Germline assignment: CDR1 SGHNT and CDR2 YENEEA. Trimming pared 2 bases from V and 10 bases from J, leaving 16 bases between. CDR3 sequence: CASSLSPTGFAQYF. The CDR3, as DNA: TGTGCCAGCAGCTTAAGCCCCACAGGGTTTGCGCAGTATTTT.